This TCR beta chain was obtained from a study of shared clonotypes between healthy human individuals (dated by TCRdb to 2019 to 2021). Study-level background: A couple of women and three men aged 18 to 49 years were included in the cohort. Per donor, three plates each were used for CD4 naive and CD4 memory, two for CD8 naive, and one for CD8 memory. To estimate repertoire size and how much clonotype sharing occurs between individuals, the study deeply sequenced the blood TCR repertoires of several healthy adults. Libraries were prepared and TCR repertoires were sequenced by different laboratories using diverse techniques, in order to increase sequencing depth and limit assay-specific biases. Per donor, leukapheresis produced somewhere between about 0.94 and 8.9 billion PBMCs.

Using the deep immunoSEQ assay, TCR CDR3 regions were amplified from genomic DNA by multiplex PCR. For each cell subset, the extracted genomic DNA was distributed evenly across all wells of several immunoSEQ 96-well plates, and each plate served as one replicate. For sorted subsets, roughly 200 ng genomic DNA, equal to about 30,000 T cell genomes, was loaded into each replicate PCR. Purified libraries were measured with a Qubit 3.0 fluorometer, size-checked on a Bioanalyzer 2100, and measured again with the KAPA Library Quantification kit. Each immunoSEQ 96-well plate was sequenced on its own single-read 150-cycle Illumina NextSeq 550 flow cell. The published analysis was carried out like this. The immunoSEQ output contained only junctional sequences without quality scores, so filtering could not match that applied to full-length reads. Sequences were annotated with PyIR, a Python wrapper for IgBLAST v1.9, using IMGT germline references to assign V/J genes and CDR3. Reads were filtered out if the reads had weak V/J assignments (E-value above 1e-6), no CDR3, stop codons, out-of-frame junctions, or ambiguous translated residues. V3J clonotypes were defined by identical inferred V gene, J gene, and CDR3 amino acid sequence. Percentage overlap between repertoires was computed as shared unique clonotypes divided by the size of the smaller repertoire. Repertoire richness was assessed with RTK rarefaction, the Chao1 estimator, and Recon v2.1 estimates of unobserved clonotypes. OLGA was used to compute generation probabilities for all TCRbeta clonotypes that the gDNA method yielded from four donors. TCRdb obtained this table from immuneACCESS and retained in-frame rearrangements with V and J assigned. These tables miss some clones; where compared with another copy, unresolved V genes account for less than half of the shortfall, and the remainder is unexplained. D and trimming were read from the DNA, whereas the V and J calls and clone size are those reported in that table. This sample holds 2 million to 2.5 million clones; about 92% were observed only once. 0.39% of the sample comes from the top ten.

The investigation overall reported the following: Only blood was sampled, and tissue TCR repertoires likely differ from those in blood. When several donors were compared, the shared fraction of clonotypes was 5% to 6.5% for naive CD4, 3.5% to 4% for naive CD8, more than 2% for memory CD4, and 0.4% for memory CD8. The genetic and exposure-history diversity represented was limited by the small number of donors. Higher generation probabilities were observed for clonotypes shared by all four sorted-subset donors than for non-shared clonotypes. Incomplete sequencing was indicated by rarefaction of sorted-subset datasets, despite the large sequencing depth. Based on pairwise subsampling, the degree of clonotype sharing among donors was expected to be affected by sequencing depth. Estimated clonotype richness was generally larger for naive than for memory subsets.

To note about this clone: Its antigen remains undetermined. No qualities accompany the bases; no much larger clone lies one base away.

The CDR3, cysteine through phenylalanine, is 14 amino acids long. Only the CDR3 region is kept as DNA, spanning 42 bases read in frame from base 1. The germline V gene supplies CDR1 KGHSH and CDR2 LQKENI. V sheds 6 bases and J sheds 2 bases, leaving 14 bases between their ends. The donors were healthy, HIV-negative adults who had no recently reported acute infections or vaccinations. Every donor was a Caucasian adult living in Nashville, Tennessee, USA. CD4+ T cells were enriched by magnetic negative selection, after which naive cells were positively selected on CD45RA and the negative fraction was taken as the memory subset. Blood was collected by leukapheresis, and PBMCs were isolated by Ficoll-Histopaque density gradient centrifugation and then cryopreserved in liquid nitrogen vapor phase. Purity and quantity of every magnetically sorted T cell population were checked by analytical flow cytometry. From each sorted fraction, genomic DNA was isolated and quantified by UV absorbance on a Nanodrop 2000c.

The TCR originated in a man between 18 and 29 years old in good health. Some clones in this sample may be carry-over from other donors' samples. Source material: naive CD4+ T cells from PBMCs. Per the publication, the cell subset or site label means: CD45RA+ positively selected. The receptor chain draws on TRBV18 and TRBJ2-7; the D segment might be TRBD1 or TRBD2, since each matches 5 bases. CDR3 protein: CASSQGRVTYEQYF. The bases are TGTGCCAGCTCCCAGGGACGAGTCACCTACGAGCAGTACTTC.